This TCR beta chain was sequenced during a study of T cells in Graves' hyperthyroidism and ophthalmopathy (dated 2019 in TCRdb). For the wider study: Peripheral blood was sampled at the time of initial diagnosis, prior to any treatment. To identify distinguishing TCR V-J signatures, a discovery cohort of some 99 patients was used, comprising 43 with Graves' ophthalmopathy and some 60 with stable Graves' hyperthyroidism. Prospective prediction of ophthalmopathy was tested in an independent validation cohort of 18 to 20 hyperthyroidism patients and some 17 patients who later progressed to ophthalmopathy. The approximately 98 discovery patients were randomly divided into training and test sets at a 7:3 ratio. In roughly six Graves' hyperthyroidism patients, the study also compared T-cell repertoires from thyroid tissue with T-cell repertoires from blood. After sampling, hyperthyroidism patients received methimazole starting at 30 mg daily, and ophthalmopathy patients received high-dose intravenous methylprednisolone. According to the paper, TCR Vbeta CDR3 sequencing was carried out on some 130 peripheral blood samples, which came from under 50 ophthalmopathy, under 80 hyperthyroidism and roughly 17 progressor patients. The paper's findings and limits, for the study overall: Blood samples also contained most of the expanded thyroid clonotypes (frequency above 0.001), which suggests that blood repertoires may reflect thyroid immune responses. In validation, the model predicted progression to ophthalmopathy with roughly 66% sensitivity and roughly 72% specificity, a median of 6.5 months before onset. No statistical method was used to fix the sample size in advance, and group allocation was not hidden from the investigators. Ophthalmopathy was separated from stable hyperthyroidism by a 13 V-J signature model, with around 90% sensitivity and 81% to 82% specificity obtained in cross-validation and 80%/75% obtained in testing.

Based on the germline V gene (reference sequence), the CDR1 and CDR2 sequences are SEHNR and FQNEAQ. Ends trimmed: V by 8 bases, J by 9 bases; bases unmatched to a gene: 13. The CDR3 holds 14 amino acids from the cysteine to the phenylalanine. Here the CDR3 DNA is all that survives: 42 bases in frame from base 1. The TCR beta CDR3 regions were amplified from RNA transcripts. The first round of RT-PCR for the TCR CDR3 was performed with the HTBI primer set and the Qiagen OneStep RT-PCR kit. The libraries were constructed in a second round of multiplex PCR and then size-selected and purified. Paired-end sequencing of the libraries was performed with 100 bp reads on an Illumina HiSeq2000. Per the source publication's procedure: Raw data were processed with SOAPnuke, discarding reads with adapters, uncalled bases, mean Phred below 15, or no exact constant-primer or identifier match. High-quality paired reads were merged using COPE v1.2.5, and each unique nucleotide sequence was defined as a clonotype. MiTCR v1.1 was used to align the clonotypes against IMGT TRBV, TRBD and TRBJ reference segments. The analysis included only V-J combinations with a frequency above 0.0001, which together covered around 99% of the repertoires. The TCS score was defined as F50 (clonal expansion) divided by E x V (chaos), with BLOSUM62-based TCRdist calculated between CDR3 peptides within each V-J. Welch's t-statistics and random forest reduced fewer than 550 V-J features to about 12, which were used in a naive Bayes classifier (R e1071). TCRdb passed the public sequencing reads through fastp at Q25 and MiXCR, retaining productive beta sequences. Identical CDR3 proteins give one entry, which carries the most common genes and DNA. These V and J calls rely on TCRdb rather than the paper's analysis. The sample contains about 560,000 distinct CDR3 sequences, roughly a sixth of them found a single time. Roughly 18% of the sample is in the top ten clones.

This clonotype has a handful of counts. The antigen it recognizes is unknown. Base quality data are lacking; no much larger clone is found one base away. Stable Graves' hyperthyroidism was defined as no progression to ophthalmopathy during 18 months of follow-up. The hyperthyroidism patients were between 18 and 65 years old and newly diagnosed, with a disease duration of less than 2 months. Exclusion was applied to patients with uncontrolled infections, other autoimmune diseases, pregnancy or lactation. Diagnoses were based on clinical symptoms, serum thyroxine and TRAb, thyroid ultrasound and orbital computed tomography. PBMCs were separated from around 9.1 ml of fresh peripheral blood using Ficoll-Paque density gradient centrifugation. Total RNA was extracted with Trizol reagent, and quality was checked on an Agilent 2100 Bioanalyzer.

The clonotype was recovered from a woman aged 18-29 years with Graves' hyperthyroidism. The sequencing input was blood. Here the chain combines TRBV7-9 and TRBJ2-5, and 9 bases in between align with TRBD1. In nucleotides, the sequence is TGTGCCAGCGAAACCGGGACAGGGACCATGGCCCAGTACTTC. This translates into CASETGTGTMAQYF.